This is a list of T cell receptor beta chains from one sample in a study of OX40 agonist ivuxolimab in advanced cancers. Clones were sequenced by immunoSEQ multiplex PCR, and TCRdb holds only the in-frame ones, with some missing. Of 15,000 to 20,000 clones listed, approximately 84% are singletons. This sample comprised CD4+ or CD8+ T cells sorted from blood, obtained in a trial of the OX40 agonist ivuxolimab. The receptors come from an adult with an advanced solid tumor such as melanoma, head and neck, liver or kidney cancer. CDR3s include the opening cysteine and the closing phenylalanine or tryptophan. The D gene is left open where the match is weak. Clone size is stated in some rows and not others, as once, few, many or a class when expanded.

D gene	V gene	J gene	clone size	CDR3 protein	CDR3 DNA
TRBD1	TRBV9	TRBJ1-5	once	CASSVGRDRGVGQPQHF	TGTGCCAGCAGCGTAGGCCGAGACAGGGGGGTGGGTCAGCCCCAGCATTTT
.	TRBV5-1	TRBJ2-7	.	CASSVQTSYEQYF	TGCGCCAGCAGCGTACAGACTTCCTACGAGCAGTACTTC
TRBD1	TRBV7-9	TRBJ1-4	.	CASSLSGGKIGEKLFF	TGTGCCAGCAGCTTATCAGGGGGCAAAATTGGGGAAAAACTGTTTTTT
.	TRBV19	TRBJ1-5	.	CASSLYRDSNQPQHF	TGTGCCAGTAGTCTATACAGGGATAGCAATCAGCCCCAGCATTTT
.	TRBV6-5	TRBJ1-2	.	CASSYSMQPAEGYTF	TGTGCCAGCAGTTACTCGATGCAGCCAGCTGAGGGCTACACCTTC
TRBD2	TRBV4-1	TRBJ2-1	.	CASSQDPPAGGFYEQFF	TGCGCCAGCAGCCAAGATCCCCCAGCGGGGGGTTTCTATGAGCAGTTCTTC
.	TRBV27	TRBJ2-7	.	CASSLMSGSEQYF	TGTGCCAGCAGTTTGATGTCAGGGTCCGAGCAGTACTTC
.	TRBV11-2	TRBJ2-5	.	CASSLSWDYQETQYF	TGTGCCAGCAGCTTAAGTTGGGACTACCAAGAGACCCAGTACTTC
TRBD1	TRBV27	TRBJ2-3	.	CASTTGVVETDTQYF	TGTGCCAGCACAACAGGGGTCGTTGAGACAGATACGCAGTATTTT
TRBD1	TRBV14	TRBJ1-6	.	CASSQGTGLSSYNSPLHF	TGTGCCAGCAGCCAGGGGACAGGGTTGAGCTCCTATAATTCACCCCTCCACTTT
.	TRBV6-5	TRBJ1-5	.	CASSETGGNQPQHF	TGTGCCAGCAGCGAGACTGGGGGGAATCAGCCCCAGCATTTT
TRBD1	TRBV29-1	TRBJ2-7	.	CSVSTGGILYEQYF	TGCAGCGTTTCGACAGGGGGTATCCTCTACGAGCAGTACTTC
.	TRBV13	TRBJ1-1	.	CASTSGVGTEAFF	TGTGCCAGCACTTCAGGGGTAGGGACTGAAGCTTTCTTT
TRBD2	TRBV7-9	TRBJ2-7	.	CAIIIIWEGRGQYF	TGTGCCATCATAATCATTTGGGAGGGGAGGGGGCAGTACTTC
.	TRBV25-1	TRBJ1-1	.	CASKQVTNTEAFF	TGTGCCAGTAAACAGGTCACGAACACTGAAGCTTTCTTT
.	TRBV11-2	TRBJ1-5	.	CASSLGQGNQPQHF	TGTGCCAGCAGCTTAGGACAAGGGAATCAGCCCCAGCATTTT
.	TRBV11-2	TRBJ1-1	.	CASSTTTGLLF	TGTGCCAGCAGCACCACGACAGGCCTCCTGTTT
.	TRBV28	TRBJ1-1	few	CASSLIKTRGWGTEAFF	TGTGCCAGCAGTCTTATCAAGACCAGGGGTTGGGGCACTGAAGCTTTCTTT
.	TRBV27	TRBJ2-1	.	CASSRQISYNEQFF	TGTGCCAGCAGTCGTCAGATCTCCTACAATGAGCAGTTCTTC
.	TRBV5-6	TRBJ2-2	.	CASSPYRATGELFF	TGTGCCAGCAGCCCCTACAGGGCTACCGGGGAGCTGTTTTTT
.	TRBV27	TRBJ2-7	.	CASSLGETYEQYF	TGTGCCAGCAGCCTGGGAGAGACCTACGAGCAGTACTTC
.	TRBV11-2	TRBJ2-2	.	CASSLEGDLRELFF	TGTGCCAGCAGCTTAGAAGGGGATCTCAGGGAGCTGTTTTTT
TRBD1	TRBV29-1	TRBJ1-2	.	CSVDLSRTGNYGYTF	TGCAGCGTTGATCTTAGTCGGACAGGGAACTATGGCTACACCTTC
.	TRBV4-1	TRBJ1-5	.	CASSQVTNRGGARSNQPQHF	TGCGCCAGCAGCCAGGTCACCAACCGGGGGGGGGCGCGTAGCAATCAGCCCCAGCATTTT
.	TRBV6-5	TRBJ1-5	few	CASSYSNRMDQPQHF	TGTGCCAGCAGTTACTCGAATAGAATGGATCAGCCCCAGCATTTT
.	TRBV11-2	TRBJ1-1	.	CASSYYTTEAFF	TGTGCCAGCAGCTACTACACGACTGAAGCTTTCTTT
.	TRBV5-6	TRBJ2-1	.	CASSPGLLSSYNEQFF	TGTGCCAGCAGCCCGGGACTTCTGAGCTCCTACAATGAGCAGTTCTTC
TRBD1	TRBV2	TRBJ1-2	.	CASRGDRGLDGYTF	TGTGCCAGCAGGGGGGACAGGGGGCTCGATGGCTACACCTTC
TRBD1	TRBV15	TRBJ2-7	.	CATRDRDDEQYF	TGTGCCACCCGGGACAGGGACGACGAGCAGTACTTC
TRBD2	TRBV9	TRBJ2-1	.	CASSPGLAGDNYNEQFF	TGTGCCAGCAGCCCTGGACTAGCGGGGGACAACTACAATGAGCAGTTCTTC
TRBD1	TRBV6-4	TRBJ2-1	.	CASSQTGTGYNEQFF	TGTGCCAGCAGTCAAACCGGGACAGGGTACAATGAGCAGTTCTTC